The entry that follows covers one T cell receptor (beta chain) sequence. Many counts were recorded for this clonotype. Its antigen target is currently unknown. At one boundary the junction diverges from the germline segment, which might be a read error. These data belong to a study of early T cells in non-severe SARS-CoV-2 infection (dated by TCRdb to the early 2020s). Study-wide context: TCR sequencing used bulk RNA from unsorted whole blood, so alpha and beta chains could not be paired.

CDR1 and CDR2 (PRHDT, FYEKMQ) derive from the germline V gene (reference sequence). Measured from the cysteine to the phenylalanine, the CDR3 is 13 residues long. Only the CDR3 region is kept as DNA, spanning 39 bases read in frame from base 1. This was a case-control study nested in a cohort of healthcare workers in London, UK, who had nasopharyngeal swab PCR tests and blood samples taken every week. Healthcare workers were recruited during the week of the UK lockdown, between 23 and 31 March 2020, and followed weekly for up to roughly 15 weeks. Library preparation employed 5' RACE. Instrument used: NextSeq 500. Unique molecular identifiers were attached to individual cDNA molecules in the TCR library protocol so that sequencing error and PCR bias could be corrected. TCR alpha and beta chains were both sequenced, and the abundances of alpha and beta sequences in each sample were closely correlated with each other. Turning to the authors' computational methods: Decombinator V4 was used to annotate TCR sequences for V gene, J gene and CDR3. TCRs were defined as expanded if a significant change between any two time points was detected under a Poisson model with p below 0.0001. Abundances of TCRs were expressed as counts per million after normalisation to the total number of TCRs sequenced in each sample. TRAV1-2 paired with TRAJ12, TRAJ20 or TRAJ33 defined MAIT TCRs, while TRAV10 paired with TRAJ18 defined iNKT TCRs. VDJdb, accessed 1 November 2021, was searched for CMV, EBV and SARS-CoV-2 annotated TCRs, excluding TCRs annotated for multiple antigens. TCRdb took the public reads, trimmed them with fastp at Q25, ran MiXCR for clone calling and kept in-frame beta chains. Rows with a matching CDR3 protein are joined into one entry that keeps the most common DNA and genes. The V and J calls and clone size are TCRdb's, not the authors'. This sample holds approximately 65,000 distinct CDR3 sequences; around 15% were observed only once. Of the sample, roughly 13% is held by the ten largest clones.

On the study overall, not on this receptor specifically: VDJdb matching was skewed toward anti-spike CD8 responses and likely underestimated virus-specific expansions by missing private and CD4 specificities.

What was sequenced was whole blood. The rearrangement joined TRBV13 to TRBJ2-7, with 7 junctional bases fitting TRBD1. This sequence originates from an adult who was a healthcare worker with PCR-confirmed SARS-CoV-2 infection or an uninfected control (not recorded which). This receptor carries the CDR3 CASTLWDSHEQYF. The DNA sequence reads TGTGCCAGCACCTTATGGGACAGCCACGAGCAGTACTTC.